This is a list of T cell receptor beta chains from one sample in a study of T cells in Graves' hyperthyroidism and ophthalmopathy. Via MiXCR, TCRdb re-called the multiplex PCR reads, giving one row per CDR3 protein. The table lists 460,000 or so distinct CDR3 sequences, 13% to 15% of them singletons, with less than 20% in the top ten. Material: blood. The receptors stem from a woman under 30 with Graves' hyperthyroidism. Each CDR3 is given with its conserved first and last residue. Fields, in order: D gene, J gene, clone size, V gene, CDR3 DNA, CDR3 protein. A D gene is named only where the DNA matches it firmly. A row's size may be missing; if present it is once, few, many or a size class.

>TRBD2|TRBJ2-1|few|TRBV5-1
TGCGCCAGCAGCTTCCTAGCGGGGGAGGGGAGTGAGCAGTTCTTC
CASSFLAGEGSEQFF
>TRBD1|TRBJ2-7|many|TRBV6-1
TGTGCCAGCACCCAAGGAACAGGGGTATCCTACGAGCAGTACTTC
CASTQGTGVSYEQYF
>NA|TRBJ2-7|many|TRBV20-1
TGCAGTGCTAGGCCCCTGGGCGGAAGTGCCTACGAGCAGTACTTC
CSARPLGGSAYEQYF
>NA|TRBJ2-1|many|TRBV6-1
TGTGCCAGCACCACTGAAGGCAGTAGCCCAAATGAGCAGTTCTTC
CASTTEGSSPNEQFF
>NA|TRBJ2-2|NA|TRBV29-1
TGCAGCGTTGTGGATCCTACCCGGGAGCTGTTTTTT
CSVVDPTRELFF
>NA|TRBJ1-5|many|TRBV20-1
TGCAGTGCTAGTTGGGGGGCGATGGGTCAGCCCCAGCATTTT
CSASWGAMGQPQHF
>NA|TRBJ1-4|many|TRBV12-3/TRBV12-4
TGTGCCAGCAGTTTCGGGGAAACCAATGAAAAACTGTTTTTT
CASSFGETNEKLFF
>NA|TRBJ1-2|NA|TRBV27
TGTGCCAGCAGTTGGACCGGGGGAGCTAACTATGGCTACACCTTC
CASSWTGGANYGYTF
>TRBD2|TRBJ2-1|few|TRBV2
TGTGCCAGCATGCGGAGCGGGAGTAGGGGTGAGCAGTTCTTC
CASMRSGSRGEQFF
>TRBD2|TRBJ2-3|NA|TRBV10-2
TGCGCCAGCAGTGGGGCTAGCGGGGGGGGTCGGACAGATACGCAGTATTTT
CASSGASGGGRTDTQYF
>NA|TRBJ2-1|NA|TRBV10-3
TGTGCCATCTGTGAGTCGACCGGGACACCGTTCTTC
CAICESTGTPFF
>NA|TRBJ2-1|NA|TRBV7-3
TGTGCCAGCAGCCCCCCGGGCCTAGCTTATCGGAATGAGCAGTTCTTC
CASSPPGLAYRNEQFF